Reported below is one TCR beta chain. What it recognizes is unknown. The data derive from a study of PD-1 blockade in classical Hodgkin lymphoma. Study summary: The nivolumab dose that patients received was 3 mg/kg, given intravenously every 2 weeks.

V shed 4 bases and J shed 4 bases, with 7 bases lying between them. The CDR3 loop spans 12 amino acids. Germline CDR1 is SGHDN and CDR2 is FVKESK. The study, taken as a whole, reports: As was reported, newly diagnosed patients showed lower baseline TCR diversity than healthy donors did. Complete responders matched newly diagnosed patients in baseline diversity. CD4+ TCR diversity rose significantly by C4D1, and CD8+ TCR diversity did not.

Time point given: cycle 4 day 1 (C4D1), after about 6 weeks of nivolumab. With no exception, relapse followed autologous stem cell transplantation in all patients, and brentuximab vedotin exposure varied. Purified CD4+ T cells were obtained from thawed PBMCs through magnetic negative selection. Sequencing used immunoSEQ multiplex PCR; TCRdb keeps in-frame clones, though not all of them. This table has 25,000 to 35,000 clones, more than 70% appearing once. Sequencing used CD4+ T cells from blood, obtained before the fourth cycle of nivolumab. This TCR came from a human donor with classical Hodgkin lymphoma. This rearrangement joins TRBV14 to TRBJ1-2; perhaps TRBD1 as D (5 bases). Here the CDR3 DNA reads TGTGCCAGCAGCCCCGGGACCTATGGCTACACCTTC. Protein sequence: CASSPGTYGYTF.